A single sample is the source of the 26 T cell receptor beta chains below, sequenced in a study of T cells after yellow fever vaccination. TCRdb reprocessed the 5' RACE reads via MiXCR and lists one record per CDR3 protein. This sample carries some 70,000 distinct CDR3 sequences, over 6.5% of them seen once, and the ten largest clones take about 40%. Here the sequenced sample was CD8+ T cells sorted from PBMCs, taken about 49 days after the first yellow fever vaccination. These receptors originate from a man aged 18-30 years who received the YFV17D yellow fever vaccine.

This clonotype was observed at least ten times. The chain has TRBV12-3 or TRBV12-4 and TRBJ2-3; possible D gene TRBD1, 6 bases. The CDR3 is 15 amino acids. Trimming took off 6 bases at V and 1 base at J, with 14 bases between the two ends. The CDR3 region is CASRSTGLGTDTQYF. As DNA, the CDR3 is TGTGCCAGCAGGTCTACAGGGTTGGGCACAGATACGCAGTATTTT.

This clonotype was seen only a few times. The chain couples TRBV20-1 to TRBJ2-7; tentatively, D is TRBD2 (5 bases). Trimming left V 5 bases short and J 6 bases short, with 11 bases between. The CDR3 consists of 11 residues. Germline CDR1 is DFQATT and CDR2 is SNEGSKA (reference sequence). The CDR3 DNA reads as TGCAGTGCTCAGGACGGAGGCGAGCAGTACTTC. It yields the protein CSAQDGGEQYF.

The table lists this clonotype with many counts. This chain links TRBV12-3 or TRBV12-4 with TRBJ1-1; the D gene is possibly TRBD1 (5 bases). The CDR3 runs to 15 residues. Trimming removed 1 base at V and 1 base at J, with 10 bases between. The CDR3 nucleotides are TGTGCCAGCAGTTTAGAAGGACACCAGAACACTGAAGCTTTCTTT. This encodes CASSLEGHQNTEAFF.

This clonotype was counted only a few times. The chain is built from TRBV7-6 and TRBJ2-7; D possibly matches TRBD1 or TRBD2 (5 bases each). The CDR3 loop spans 13 amino acids. Germline CDR1 and CDR2: SGHVS and FNYEAQ. The V end lost 6 bases, the J end lost 2 bases, and 11 bases lay between the germline ends. CDR3 coding DNA: TGTGCCAGCAGTCCCCGGGGCCCCTACGAGCAGTACTTC. It encodes CASSPRGPYEQYF.

At least ten counts were recorded for this clonotype. J is TRBJ2-2 and V is TRBV30; D ambiguous. The CDR3 contains 11 residues. V was clipped by 5 bases and J by 5 bases, with 6 bases between them. Germline values: CDR1 GTSNPN, CDR2 SVGIG (reference sequence). CDR3 sequence: CAWDLTGELFF. The CDR3 nucleotides are TGTGCCTGGGACCTTACCGGGGAGCTGTTTTTT.

Worth noting for this clonotype: This could be a read error, since a much larger clone is one nucleotide away. V and J are TRBV6-1 and TRBJ2-7; TRBD2 aligns across 7 bases. The CDR3 has 15 amino acids. Germline V lookup: CDR1 MNHNS, CDR2 SASEGT. CDR3 loop: CTSSLEYQGGYEQYF. The CDR3 DNA reads as TGTACCAGCAGCCTAGAATACCAGGGAGGGTACGAGCAGTACTTC.

The table lists this clonotype with many counts. The chain combines TRBV4-1 with TRBJ1-1, with no clear D. This CDR3 has 17 amino acids. The germline CDR1 and CDR2 sequences are MGHRA and YSYEKL. Trimming removed 1 base from V and 5 bases from J, with 20 bases in between. The CDR3 is CASSQAPLGSGVTEAFF. DNA for the CDR3: TGCGCCAGCAGCCAAGCCCCCCTTGGGTCTGGGGTGACTGAAGCTTTCTTT.

There are many counts of this clonotype. The chain employs TRBV20-1 and TRBJ1-6; D is perhaps TRBD1 (6 bases). CDR1 DFQATT and CDR2 SNEGSKA come from the germline V gene (reference sequence). The CDR3 sequence is 16 residues long. The CDR3 here is CSAGDLTGRANSPLHF. The CDR3 nucleotides read TGCAGCGCGGGAGACCTGACAGGCCGAGCGAATTCACCCCTCCACTTT.

In its sample, this clonotype was seen many times. The chain links TRBV24-1 to TRBJ2-3; 7 nucleotides line up with TRBD1. Germline values: CDR1 KGHDR, CDR2 SFDVKD. The V gene end was trimmed by 6 bases and the J gene end by 0 bases; junction bases not matched to a gene: 5. The CDR3 spans 15 residues. The CDR3: CATSSTGASTDTQYF. CDR3 bases: TGTGCCACCAGTAGTACAGGGGCGAGCACAGATACGCAGTATTTT.

This clonotype was observed a few times. This sequence joins TRBV6-5 and TRBJ2-2; 7 bases are a match to TRBD1. This CDR3 spans 12 amino acids. J was trimmed by 6 bases and V by 10 bases; bases with no gene match: 5. The germline V gene has CDR1 MNHEY and CDR2 SVGAGI. In nucleotides, the CDR3 is TGTGCCACCTCGACAGGGCCCGGGGAGCTGTTTTTT. This sequence encodes CATSTGPGELFF.

The V gene is TRBV7-9, the J gene TRBJ1-2; TRBD1 matches at 7 bases. The CDR3 spans 16 residues. CDR1 SEHNR and CDR2 FQNEAQ come from the germline V gene (reference sequence). V was pared by 4 bases and J by 3 bases, with 11 bases of the junction left unmatched. This CDR3 reads CASSWPAGQSDYGYTF. The CDR3 nucleotides read TGTGCCAGCAGCTGGCCCGCGGGACAGTCAGACTATGGCTACACCTTC. Supplemented by reference TRBV7-9 and TRBJ1-2, the full variable domain reads DTGVSQNPRHKITKRGQNVTFRCDPISEHNRLYWYRQTLGQGPEFLTYFQNEAQLEKSRLLSDRFSAERPKGSFSTLEIQRTEQGDSAMYLCASSWPAGQSDYGYTFGSGTRLTVV.

The rearrangement joins TRBV11-2 to TRBJ2-3, with D tentatively TRBD2 (7 bases). Germline CDR1 is SGHAT and CDR2 is FQNNGV. The ends were cut back, 5 bases at V and 2 bases at J, with 23 bases in the middle. This CDR3 comprises 18 residues. The CDR3 reads CASSPRGGDFRITDTQYF. As DNA, the CDR3 is TGTGCCAGCAGCCCTAGGGGGGGCGACTTTAGGATCACAGATACGCAGTATTTT.

Notes on this clonotype: One junction end disagrees with the germline gene, perhaps due to a read error. The chain is built from TRBV19 and TRBJ2-1; 7 positions match TRBD2. The CDR3 spans 13 residues. The germline CDR1 and CDR2 sequences are LNHDA and SQIVND (reference sequence). CDR3: CAKAGSSYNEQFF. CDR3 nucleotide sequence: TGCGCGAAAGCGGGGAGCTCCTACAATGAGCAGTTCTTC.

This clonotype was seen many times. J is TRBJ2-7 and V is TRBV12-3 or TRBV12-4; D might be TRBD2 (5 bases). This CDR3 has 12 residues. V was cut by 8 bases and J by 1 base, with 9 bases left in between. In DNA form, the CDR3 reads TGTGCCAGCGGCCCGGGGTCCTACGAGCAGTACTTC. Its protein product is CASGPGSYEQYF.

This clonotype was seen at least ten times. The chain is built from TRBV28 and TRBJ1-5; TRBD1 is a possible D gene (5 bases). The CDR3 is made up of 15 amino acids. Trimming stripped 1 base from V and 3 bases from J, with 10 bases between. In germline, CDR1 is MDHEN, CDR2 SYDVKM. The CDR3 DNA is TGTGCCAGCAGTTTATTCCGCAGGGTCAATCAGCCCCAGCATTTT. Its translation: CASSLFRRVNQPQHF.

This clonotype was observed at least ten times. The chain has TRBV7-2 and TRBJ1-5, with a possible D match to TRBD1 (6 bases). CDR3 length: 14 residues. V lost 4 bases and J 4 bases, leaving 11 bases between the germline ends. Germline CDR1 SGHTA, CDR2 FQGNSA. CDR3 sequence reads: CASSSRGWNQPQHF. As DNA, the CDR3 is TGTGCCAGCAGCTCCAGGGGATGGAATCAGCCCCAGCATTTT.

This clonotype occurred many times. This sequence joins TRBV11-1 and TRBJ2-7; TRBD2 matches 8 bases. CDR1 and CDR2 from the germline V gene are SGHAT and FQDESV (reference sequence). The ends lost 5 bases at V and 7 bases at J; junction bases unmatched: 16. This CDR3 has 16 amino acids. In nucleotides, the CDR3 is TGTGCCAGCAGCATCCCAGGACTAGCCTGGTCTGAGGAGCAGTACTTC. This sequence encodes CASSIPGLAWSEEQYF.

The table lists this clonotype with many counts. V usage is TRBV7-9 and J usage is TRBJ2-7; D gene uncertain. The CDR3 has 14 amino acids. Germline V CDR1 and CDR2: SEHNR, FQNEAQ (reference sequence). Trimming left V 1 base short and J 1 base short, with 8 bases between. The CDR3 DNA is TGTGCCAGCAGCTTAGAAGGAGTTTCCTACGAGCAGTACTTC. Encoded protein: CASSLEGVSYEQYF.

Only a few counts were recorded for this clonotype. The V call is TRBV12-5, the J call TRBJ1-1; no firm D call. The germline V and J ends were trimmed by 6 bases and 11 bases, with 13 bases remaining between them. CDR3 length: 11 residues. CDR1 is LGHNT, CDR2 FRNRAP, per germline. The CDR3 reads CASGTPHFAFF. Here the CDR3 DNA reads TGTGCTAGTGGCACCCCCCATTTTGCTTTCTTT.

This clonotype was seen more than once but under ten times. CDR3 DNA sequence: TGTGCCAGCAGTTTAAGCTCGACAGGGGGCTACGAGCAGTACTTC. Its translation: CASSLSSTGGYEQYF. The J gene is TRBJ2-7, the V gene TRBV9; TRBD1 agrees at 9 bases. Germline loops: CDR1 SGDLS, CDR2 YYNGEE. After removal of 5 bases from V and 3 bases from J, the junction contained 9 bases not matched to a gene. The CDR3 totals 15 residues.

This clonotype has at least ten counts. The V gene is TRBV30, the J gene TRBJ1-1; D is unclear. The germline V gene has CDR1 GTSNPN and CDR2 SVGIG (reference sequence). With 1 base removed from V and 0 bases from J, the gap between germline ends came to 3 bases. This CDR3 is built from 12 residues. The CDR3 sequence: CAWSDVNTEAFF. In DNA form, the CDR3 reads TGTGCCTGGAGTGACGTGAACACTGAAGCTTTCTTT.

This clonotype has a count of ten or more. The rearrangement joins TRBV15 to TRBJ1-2; D not resolved. CDR3 length: 13 amino acids. Per the germline V gene, CDR1 is LNHNV and CDR2 is YYDKDF (reference sequence). Trimming stripped 0 bases from V and 4 bases from J, with 6 bases between. The CDR3 DNA sequence: TGTGCCACCAGCAGAGATGGAGGCTATGGCTACACCTTC. Protein product: CATSRDGGYGYTF.

This chain links TRBV5-1 with TRBJ2-3; TRBD2 matches 7 bases. This CDR3 has 17 amino acids. Germline CDR1 reads SGHRS; CDR2 reads YFSETQ. V was pared by 2 bases and J by 2 bases, with 11 bases of the junction left unmatched. CDR3 coding DNA: TGCGCCAGCAGCTTCCGACGGGGCGGGGGTGACACAGATACGCAGTATTTT. Amino acid sequence: CASSFRRGGGDTDTQYF.

This clonotype came up many times. V usage is TRBV20-1 and J usage is TRBJ2-3; 9 bases fit TRBD2. This CDR3 has 16 amino acids. Looked up from germline, CDR1 is DFQATT and CDR2 is SNEGSKA (reference sequence). The ends lost 1 base at V and 6 bases at J; junction bases unmatched: 11. The DNA for the CDR3 is TGCAGTGCTAGAGCATCAGCGGGGGGATCAGGGGATACGCAGTATTTT. This translates into CSARASAGGSGDTQYF.

This clonotype has a count of ten or more. The V and J genes are TRBV11-2 and TRBJ2-1; D might be TRBD2 (6 bases). The CDR3 sequence is 17 residues long. V was pared by 5 bases and J by 8 bases, with 25 bases between. Germline V gene data show CDR1 as SGHAT and CDR2 as FQNNGV. The CDR3 loop reads CASSDTVMSRGADEQFF. DNA of the CDR3: TGTGCCAGCAGCGATACAGTAATGTCCCGCGGGGCAGATGAGCAGTTCTTC.

At least ten counts were recorded for this clonotype. The chain links TRBV7-9 to TRBJ2-7; 7 bases agree with TRBD1. The CDR3 extends over 14 amino acids. J was trimmed by 1 base and V by 5 bases; bases with no gene match: 5. The germline V gene has CDR1 SEHNR and CDR2 FQNEAQ (reference sequence). Here the CDR3 reads CASSPRDRSYEQYF. CDR3 in DNA: TGTGCCAGCAGCCCCAGGGACAGATCCTACGAGCAGTACTTC.